This T cell receptor beta chain was documented in a study of OX40 agonist ivuxolimab in advanced cancers. Study context: Partial responses occurred in three patients (one hepatocellular carcinoma, two cutaneous melanoma). Overall study results and limits: Which antigen the expanded peripheral T cells recognized is unknown. There was clonal expansion of CD4+ and CD8+ blood T cells by week 6 at 0.1 to 3.0 mg/kg.

TCRdb's copy holds only in-frame clones and misses some; the assay was immunoSEQ multiplex PCR. The sample carries under 80,000 clones, approximately 85% recorded once. With 3 bases clipped from V and 13 bases from J, the junction kept 10 bases outside the gene matches. The germline V gene encodes CDR1 LNHNV and CDR2 YYDKDF (reference sequence). The CDR3 has 16 amino acids. As concerns this clone: Its antigen is unknown.

The chain combines TRBV15 with TRBJ2-6, with 12 bases fitting TRBD1. The sequenced sample was CD4+ or CD8+ T cells sorted from blood, obtained in a trial of the OX40 agonist ivuxolimab. The clonotype was recovered from an adult with an advanced solid tumor such as melanoma, head and neck, liver or kidney cancer. The CDR3 protein is CATSRKTGTGGEVLTF. CDR3 DNA: TGTGCCACCAGCAGGAAGACCGGGACAGGGGGCGAGGTCCTGACTTTC.